This T cell receptor beta chain derives from a study of CD8+ T cells in alopecia areata. In the study overall: Treated individuals took tofacitinib by mouth, 5 to 10 mg twice daily.

Germline CDR1 LNHNV, CDR2 YYDKDF (reference sequence). Trimming removed 0 bases at V and 9 bases at J, with 10 bases between. CDR3 length equals 13 residues. RNA extraction and reverse transcription yielded cDNA as sequencing template. Libraries were prepared by immunoSEQ multiplex PCR; TCRdb keeps only in-frame clonotypes and omits some of them. Found here are about 250,000 clones, about two thirds of them singletons; the top ten hold 1% to 1.5%. V gene TRBV15 combines with J gene TRBJ2-3; D perhaps matches TRBD2 (6 bases). The sample was CD4+ T cells sorted from blood, taken at week 0. This receptor was obtained from a human donor with alopecia areata. The CDR3 DNA is TGTGCCACCAGCAGAGATCCTGCGGGGACGCAGTATTTT. It is translated as CATSRDPAGTQYF.